The following is a TCR beta chain sequence with its context. Its antigen is still unknown. The CDR3 has 15 residues. J gave up 4 bases and V 6 bases, and 6 bases lay outside the gene matches. In germline, CDR1 is SNHLY, CDR2 FYNNEI. Clones were sequenced by immunoSEQ multiplex PCR, and TCRdb holds only the in-frame ones, with some missing. Here the sample spans approximately 40,000 clones, about three quarters being singletons. The data originate from a study of T cells after posttransplantation cyclophosphamide. The study's findings and limits: Skin or GI-infiltrating T cells shared few TRB sequences with blood. Recipient CMV seropositivity and CMV reactivation strongly tracked TRB clonality. Later post-transplant blood repertoires were often dominated by donor CD8+ memory clones.

Busulfan-fludarabine conditioning, marrow transplant, and cyclophosphamide on days +3 and +4 were administered. The V gene is TRBV2, the J gene TRBJ1-2, with 12 bases that match TRBD1. The sample here was CD4+ T cells sorted from blood, taken roughly 2,000 days after a stem cell transplant with posttransplant cyclophosphamide. The sequence was obtained from a female patient in her 40s who received an allogeneic stem cell transplant from a related donor, was CMV-positive, and had no GVHD. Some T cells may be graft donor cells. CDR3 coding DNA: TGTGCCAGCAGGAGGGGGACAGGGGGCACCTATGGCTACACCTTC. It encodes CASRRGTGGTYGYTF.